The present TCR beta chain was sequenced within a study of blood T cell repertoires in COVID-19. The CDR3 loop spans 15 amino acids. CDR1 is SNHLY, CDR2 FYNNEI, per germline. The germline V and J ends were trimmed by 1 base and 0 bases, with 9 bases remaining between them. The protocol was immunoSEQ multiplex PCR, while the TCRdb copy is restricted to in-frame clones and leaves out a portion. The sample lists around 300,000 clones, 80% to 90% occurring once. This sequence joins TRBV2 and TRBJ1-1; no clear D. This receptor was taken from a man in his fifties with active or convalescent COVID-19. Source material: peripheral blood. The CDR3 DNA reads as TGTGCCAGCAGTGAAGGAGGTTCTGTGAACACTGAAGCTTTCTTT. Its protein product is CASSEGGSVNTEAFF.